The 20 T cell receptor beta chains below were found in one sample sequenced in a study of Graves' ophthalmopathy and Graves' hyperthyroidism. The study amplified TCR beta CDR3 regions using RNA transcripts. HTBI primers served in a first-round RT-PCR, which a second-round multiplex PCR followed. TCRdb analysed the multiplex PCR reads with MiXCR anew, one entry per CDR3 protein. The sample carries roughly 60,000 distinct CDR3 sequences, less than 55% recorded once. Sequencing was done on a sample of peripheral blood. The receptor set was obtained from an adult woman with Graves' ophthalmopathy.

The chain uses TRBV7-8 and TRBJ1-4; D gene unclear. V was pared by 3 bases and J by 0 bases, with 11 bases between. The germline V gene encodes CDR1 SGHVS and CDR2 FQNEAQ. The CDR3 runs to 16 residues. The CDR3 reads CASSFRDSTTNEKLFF. The CDR3 bases are TGTGCCAGCAGCTTCAGAGATTCGACAACTAATGAAAAACTGTTTTTT.

The chain has TRBV5-4 and TRBJ2-1, with 9 bases identical to TRBD1. This CDR3 has 15 amino acids. Germline values: CDR1 SGHNT, CDR2 YYREEE (reference sequence). Trimming took 0 bases from V and 9 from J; bases not matched to a gene: 7. The CDR3 here is CASSLGQGVAGEQFF. The CDR3 coding sequence is TGTGCCAGCAGCTTGGGACAGGGGGTTGCAGGTGAGCAGTTCTTC. The full variable domain, rest sourced from reference TRBV5-4 and TRBJ2-1, is ETGVTQSPTHLIKTRGQQVTLRCSSQSGHNTVSWYQQALGQGPQFIFQYYREEENGRGNFPPRFSGLQFPNYSSELNVNALELDDSALYLCASSLGQGVAGEQFFGPGTRLTVL.

Remarks on this clonotype: One end of the junction does not line up with germline, which may come from a read error. The V and J genes are TRBV7-9 and TRBJ1-1, with 9 nucleotides matching TRBD1. Germline loops: CDR1 SEHNR, CDR2 FQNEAQ (reference sequence). The CDR3 is made up of 12 amino acids. The CDR3 reads CASSRQGDEAFF. CDR3 bases: TGTGCCAGCAGCCGACAGGGGGATGAAGCTTTCTTC.

A word on this clonotype: A read error may account for a junction end that differs from germline. J is TRBJ2-1 and V is TRBV11-3; D may be TRBD1 (6 bases). CDR1 and CDR2 from the germline V gene are SGHNT and YENEEA. This CDR3 has 13 amino acids. The CDR3 sequence is CASSLGGQGSQLF. The CDR3 coding sequence is TGTGCCAGCAGCTTAGGAGGCCAGGGGTCACAGCTCTTC.

There are many counts of this clonotype. The chain employs TRBV9 and TRBJ1-2; perhaps TRBD1 as D (5 bases). V lost 4 bases and J 1 base, leaving 17 bases between the germline ends. CDR3 length: 16 residues. CDR1 is SGDLS and CDR2 is YYNGEE in the germline V gene. In DNA, the CDR3 is TGTGCCAGCAGCCTGCGGGACGCGGGAGTTAACTATGGCTACACCTTC. It translates to CASSLRDAGVNYGYTF.

This clonotype was counted at least ten times. The CDR3 spells CASSPKAQLANYGYTF. DNA of the CDR3: TGTGCCAGCAGCCCGAAGGCGCAGCTAGCTAACTATGGCTACACCTTC. V usage is TRBV5-8 and J usage is TRBJ1-2; the D is unclear. V gave up 4 bases and J gave up 0 bases, with 16 bases separating them. The CDR3 runs 16 residues. Per the germline V gene, CDR1 is SGHTS and CDR2 is YDEGEE.

The chain combines TRBV20-1 with TRBJ2-7; 7 positions match TRBD1. The CDR3 length is 11 residues. The J segment lost 5 bases and the V segment lost 6 bases, leaving 4 bases of the junction unmatched. CDR1 DFQATT and CDR2 SNEGSKA come from the germline V gene (reference sequence). This CDR3 is CSAGTADEQYF. As DNA, the CDR3 is TGCAGTGCCGGGACAGCGGACGAGCAGTACTTC.

This clonotype is judged medium-sized. The chain recombines TRBV15 with TRBJ1-5; TRBD1 is a possible D gene (5 bases). The CDR3 has 15 residues. V was trimmed by 0 bases and J by 4 bases, leaving 10 bases between them. Per germline, CDR1 LNHNV and CDR2 YYDKDF (reference sequence). CDR3 region: CATSRDLGLNQPQHF. The CDR3 bases are TGTGCCACCAGCAGAGATCTGGGGCTAAATCAGCCCCAGCATTTT.

Points on this clonotype: One end of the junction varies from germline; a read error may be responsible. The rearrangement links TRBV20-1 to TRBJ2-1; 11 nucleotides align to TRBD2. The CDR3 length is 17 residues. The V gene's germline CDR1 is DFQATT and CDR2 SNEGSKA (reference sequence). The CDR3 coding sequence is TGCAGTGCTGGAGGGCTGGGAGGACTAGCGGGCCGCAATGAGCTGTTCTTC. It translates to CSAGGLGGLAGRNELFF.

This clonotype is termed medium-sized (0.01 to 0.1%). This rearrangement joins TRBV7-8 to TRBJ2-7, with TRBD1 matching over 8 bases. This CDR3 contains 13 residues. V was clipped by 3 bases and J by 3 bases; unmatched bases: 1. Germline V CDR1 and CDR2: SGHVS, FQNEAQ. This CDR3 is CASSFGTGYEQYF. DNA for the CDR3: TGTGCCAGCAGCTTCGGGACAGGCTACGAGCAGTACTTC.

This clonotype was found a few times. The J gene is TRBJ2-1, the V gene TRBV7-9; weak D call: TRBD1 (5 bases). With 8 bases removed from V and 3 bases from J, the gap between germline ends came to 14 bases. The CDR3 runs to 14 residues. In germline, CDR1 is SEHNR, CDR2 FQNEAQ (reference sequence). The CDR3 protein is CASSDAGFYNEQFF. CDR3 sequence (DNA): TGTGCCAGCTCAGATGCAGGGTTCTACAATGAGCAGTTCTTC.

The chain carries TRBV5-1 and TRBJ2-7; the match to TRBD2 covers 12 bases. This CDR3 contains 14 residues. Germline CDR1 is SGHRS and CDR2 is YFSETQ. V shed 5 bases, J shed 7 bases, and the junction held 7 bases outside the gene matches. The DNA for the CDR3 is TGCGCCAGCAGGATGACTAGCGGGAGCTGGGAGCAGTACTTC. Translating gives CASRMTSGSWEQYF.

This clonotype was counted many times. The V gene is TRBV19, the J gene TRBJ1-3; no reliable D call. The CDR3 contains 14 residues. The V gene's germline CDR1 is LNHDA and CDR2 SQIVND (reference sequence). V lost 7 bases, J lost 7 bases, and 17 bases lay in between. CDR3 sequence: CASTPPGRGNTIYF. The CDR3, as DNA: TGTGCCAGTACCCCCCCGGGCCGCGGGAACACCATATATTTT.

By proportion, this clonotype is medium-sized. This rearrangement joins TRBV10-3 to TRBJ2-1; 8 nucleotides agree with TRBD2. Unmatched junction bases numbered 8, after V lost 9 bases and J lost 4 bases. The CDR3 loop spans 14 amino acids. The germline CDR1 and CDR2 sequences are ENHRY and SYGVKD. The CDR3 region has the DNA TGTGCCATTAGCGGGGAAGATGGTTACAATGAGCAGTTCTTC. Translated, it gives CAISGEDGYNEQFF.

The chain has TRBV7-2 and TRBJ2-5, with TRBD2 as a possible D gene (7 bases). The CDR3 sequence is 16 residues long. Trimming removed 5 bases at V and 4 bases at J, with 20 bases between. Per germline, CDR1 SGHTA and CDR2 FQGNSA. The CDR3 nucleotides read TGTGCCAGCAGCCGACAGGTGGGCGGGAGTGTAGAGACCCAGTACTTC. It translates to CASSRQVGGSVETQYF.

This clonotype was seen at least ten times. The chain recombines TRBV27 with TRBJ2-1; 7 positions agree with TRBD1. J was trimmed by 13 bases and V by 5 bases; bases with no gene match: 11. The CDR3 consists of 13 residues. Germline CDR1 is MNHEY and CDR2 is SMNVEV (reference sequence). The CDR3 region has the DNA TGTGCCAGCAGTCTGGGACAGCCACTTGAACAGTTCTTC. Translation: CASSLGQPLEQFF.

Details on this clonotype: A read error may account for a junction end that differs from germline. The genes are TRBV5-5 and TRBJ2-7; 7 bases line up with TRBD1. Germline V lookup: CDR1 SGHKS, CDR2 YYEKEE (reference sequence). CDR3 length: 14 residues. The CDR3 here is CSSRPQGLSYEQYF. The CDR3 nucleotides are TGTTCCAGCAGGCCACAGGGGTTATCCTACGAGCAGTACTTC.

With regard to this clonotype: At one boundary the junction diverges from the germline segment, which might be a read error. The J gene is TRBJ2-2, the V gene TRBV25-1; 8 positions match TRBD1. Germline V CDR1 and CDR2: MGHDK, SYGVNS. This CDR3 spans 12 amino acids. This CDR3 is CPRTGYTGELFF. The CDR3 nucleotides read TGCCCTAGGACAGGGTACACCGGGGAGCTGTTTTTT.

The J gene is TRBJ1-5, the V gene TRBV7-2; tentative D call: TRBD1 (5 bases). The CDR3 is made up of 15 amino acids. Germline CDR1 reads SGHTA; CDR2 reads FQGNSA. The V end lost 2 bases, the J end lost 2 bases, and 10 bases lay between the germline ends. The CDR3 coding sequence is TGTGCCAGCAGCTTATCAGCGGGGGGCAATCAGCCCCAGCATTTT. Protein: CASSLSAGGNQPQHF.

V gene TRBV7-2 combines with J gene TRBJ1-5; no clear D. Trimming left V 1 base short and J 1 base short, with 11 bases between. CDR1 is SGHTA, CDR2 FQGNSA, per germline. The CDR3 runs to 16 residues. In DNA form, the CDR3 reads TGTGCCAGCAGCTTAGAAACTAGCGGGAGCAATCAGCCCCAGCATTTT. It codes for CASSLETSGSNQPQHF.